This entry lists 12 T cell receptor beta chains sequenced from one sample in a study of blood T cell repertoires in COVID-19. Using immunoSEQ multiplex PCR, the repertoire was profiled, and TCRdb retains in-frame clones only, with some absent. The sample yields some 200,000 clones, roughly 80% seen once. Specimen: PBMCs or T cells enriched from blood (not recorded which). The receptors stem from a man aged 40-50 years who had recovered from COVID-19.

The chain has TRBV18 and TRBJ2-7, with 8 bases matching TRBD1. The CDR3 covers 14 residues. The ends lost 2 bases at V and 7 bases at J; junction bases unmatched: 7. From germline, CDR1 is KGHSH and CDR2 LQKENI. The CDR3 bases are TGTGCCAGCTCACCAGGGACAGGTCGATTGGAGCAGTACGTC. This gives the protein CASSPGTGRLEQYV.

The chain couples TRBV9 to TRBJ1-1; 7 nucleotides line up with TRBD1. CDR3 length equals 15 residues. J was trimmed by 1 base and V by 2 bases; bases with no gene match: 5. Germline loops: CDR1 SGDLS, CDR2 YYNGEE. DNA of the CDR3: TGTGCCAGCAGCGTCACAGGGGATCCGAACACTGAAGCTTTCTTT. Protein sequence: CASSVTGDPNTEAFF. The complete variable domain, with remaining parts taken from reference TRBV9 and TRBJ1-1, reads DSGVTQTPKHLITATGQRVTLRCSPRSGDLSVYWYQQSLDQGLQFLIQYYNGEERAKGNILERFSAQQFPDLHSELNLSSLELGDSALYFCASSVTGDPNTEAFFGQGTRLTVV.

This rearrangement joins TRBV7-2 to TRBJ2-7; tentative D call: TRBD1 (6 bases). Trimming shortened V by 1 base and J by 2 bases, and 12 bases separated the two germline ends. Germline V gives CDR1 SGHTA, CDR2 FQGNSA. This CDR3 has 15 amino acids. The CDR3 nucleotides read TGTGCCAGCAGCTTAGTCAGGGACACCGCCTACGAGCAGTACTTC. It is translated as CASSLVRDTAYEQYF.

This clone was seen only once. The CDR3 coding sequence is TGTGCCAGCTCACCACCTAGCGGAGTCTACAATGAGCAGTTCTTC. It is translated as CASSPPSGVYNEQFF. The rearrangement joins TRBV18 to TRBJ2-1; a weak D match, TRBD2 (6 bases). Trimming left V 0 bases short and J 3 bases short, with 9 bases between. CDR1 and CDR2 (germline): KGHSH, LQKENI. The CDR3 has 15 amino acids.

Comments on this clone: A read error may account for a junction end that differs from germline. The chain carries TRBV7-7 and TRBJ2-1, with D possibly being TRBD1 (6 bases). There are 15 residues in the CDR3. CDR1 and CDR2 from the germline V gene are SSHAT and FNYEAQ (reference sequence). The CDR3 sequence is CASSPGARPYNEQFF. The CDR3 region has the DNA TGTGCTAGCAGCCCAGGGGCTAGACCCTACAATGAGCAGTTCTTC.

This clone was seen once. The genes are TRBV4-3 and TRBJ2-7; the match to TRBD1 covers 11 bases. Germline V gene data show CDR1 as LGHNA and CDR2 as YSLEER. The ends lost 0 bases at V and 2 bases at J; junction bases unmatched: 3. The CDR3 contains 16 residues. This CDR3 is CASSQDSGQGAYEQYF. In DNA, the CDR3 is TGCGCCAGCAGCCAAGATTCGGGACAGGGGGCCTACGAGCAGTACTTC.

The genes are TRBV27 and TRBJ1-5; 10 bases align to TRBD1. The V gene end was trimmed by 6 bases and the J gene end by 9 bases; junction bases not matched to a gene: 8. Germline V gene data show CDR1 as MNHEY and CDR2 as SMNVEV (reference sequence). The CDR3 sequence is 14 residues long. The CDR3 DNA reads TGTGCCAGCAGCGGGACAGGGGACTTGGGGCCCCAGCATTTT. Translated: CASSGTGDLGPQHF.

The chain employs TRBV5-4 and TRBJ2-3; a possible D gene is TRBD1 (6 bases). Trimming pared 0 bases from V and 4 bases from J, leaving 9 bases between. This CDR3 has 14 amino acids. Germline CDR1 is SGHNT and CDR2 is YYREEE (reference sequence). CDR3: CASSLEQGADTQYF. The CDR3 nucleotides are TGTGCCAGCAGCTTGGAACAGGGCGCAGATACGCAGTATTTT.

V usage is TRBV9 and J usage is TRBJ1-2, with 9 bases matching TRBD1. CDR1 SGDLS and CDR2 YYNGEE come from the germline V gene. The J segment lost 4 bases and the V segment lost 4 bases, leaving 8 bases of the junction unmatched. The CDR3 runs 15 residues. CDR3 DNA sequence: TGTGCCAGCAGCTTCCCGGGACAGGGTCCCTATGGCTACACCTTC. Translating gives CASSFPGQGPYGYTF.

DNA for the CDR3: TGTGCCACCAGTGACGCTGAGGGGACAGGGCAAACAGAGCAGTTCTTC. Translated: CATSDAEGTGQTEQFF. This rearrangement joins TRBV24-1 to TRBJ2-1; 9 nucleotides line up with TRBD1. The J segment lost 10 bases and the V segment lost 4 bases, leaving 13 bases of the junction unmatched. The CDR3 runs 16 residues. The germline CDR1 and CDR2 sequences are KGHDR and SFDVKD.

V and J are TRBV29-1 and TRBJ1-2; the D gene is possibly TRBD1 (5 bases). The germline V gene encodes CDR1 SQVTM and CDR2 ANQGSEA. With 5 bases removed from V and 1 base from J, the gap between germline ends came to 17 bases. The CDR3 sequence is 15 residues long. In DNA, the CDR3 is TGCAGCGTTACCGGGAGGACTGACAGTAACTATGGCTACACCTTC. It codes for CSVTGRTDSNYGYTF.

The V call is TRBV7-5, the J call TRBJ1-1; the table's D call TRBD1 went unverified against the DNA. TRBV7-5 is a recognized pseudogene. CDR3 size: 13 residues. The CDR3 sequence is CAPPQGMNTEAFF. CDR3 coding DNA: TGTGCCCCTCCACAGGGTATGAACACTGAAGCTTTCTTT.